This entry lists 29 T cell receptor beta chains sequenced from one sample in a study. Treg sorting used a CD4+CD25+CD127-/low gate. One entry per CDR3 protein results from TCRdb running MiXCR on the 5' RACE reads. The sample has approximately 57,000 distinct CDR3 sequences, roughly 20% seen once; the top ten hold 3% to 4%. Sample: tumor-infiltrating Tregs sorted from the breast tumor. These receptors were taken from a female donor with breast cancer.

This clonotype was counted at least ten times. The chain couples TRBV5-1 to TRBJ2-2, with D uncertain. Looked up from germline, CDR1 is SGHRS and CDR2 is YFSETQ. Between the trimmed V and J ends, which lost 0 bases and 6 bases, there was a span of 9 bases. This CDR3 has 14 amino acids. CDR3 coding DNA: TGCGCCAGCAGCTTGGCTGGAGCTCCCGGGGAGCTGTTTTTT. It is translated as CASSLAGAPGELFF.

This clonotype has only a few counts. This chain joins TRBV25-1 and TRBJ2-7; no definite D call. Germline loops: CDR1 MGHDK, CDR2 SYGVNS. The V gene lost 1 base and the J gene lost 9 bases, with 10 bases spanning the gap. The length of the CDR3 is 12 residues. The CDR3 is CASSESLPRQYF. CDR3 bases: TGTGCCAGCAGTGAATCCCTCCCCCGGCAGTACTTC.

This chain's CDR3 is CASSLLTFQRKGNEQFF. CDR3 in DNA: TGTGCCAGCAGTCTGCTGACTTTCCAGAGAAAGGGGAATGAGCAGTTCTTC. The V gene is TRBV28, the J gene TRBJ2-1; possibly TRBD1 for D (5 bases). Germline lookup yields CDR1 MDHEN and CDR2 SYDVKM. Between the trimmed V and J ends, which lost 5 bases and 7 bases, there was a span of 24 bases. The CDR3 runs to 17 residues.

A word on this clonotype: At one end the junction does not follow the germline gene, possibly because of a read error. CDR3 sequence: CASSRRQGLRVIF. CDR3 nucleotide sequence: TGTGCCAGCAGCCGCAGACAGGGCCTACGTGTTATCTTC. This rearrangement joins TRBV7-2 to TRBJ2-1, with TRBD1 matching 7 bases. The germline V gene encodes CDR1 SGHTA and CDR2 FQGNSA. The CDR3 spans 13 residues.

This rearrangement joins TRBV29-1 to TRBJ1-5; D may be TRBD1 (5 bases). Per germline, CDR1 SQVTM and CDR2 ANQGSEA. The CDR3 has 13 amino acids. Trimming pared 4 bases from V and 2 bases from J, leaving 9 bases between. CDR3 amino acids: CSVGGGGNQPQHF. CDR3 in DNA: TGCAGCGTTGGGGGGGGGGGCAATCAGCCCCAGCATTTT.

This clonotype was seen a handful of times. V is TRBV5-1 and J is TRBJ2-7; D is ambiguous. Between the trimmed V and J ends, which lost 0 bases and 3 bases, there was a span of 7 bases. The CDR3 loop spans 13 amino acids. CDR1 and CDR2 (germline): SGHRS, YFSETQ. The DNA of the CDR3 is TGCGCCAGCAGCTTGGCCCCCAACTACGAGCAGTACTTC. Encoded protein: CASSLAPNYEQYF.

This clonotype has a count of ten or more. CDR3 DNA sequence: TGCAGTGCACGGATCCCGGCTAGCACAGATACGCAGTATTTT. Its translation is CSARIPASTDTQYF. The chain employs TRBV20-1 and TRBJ2-3; D call uncertain. The CDR3 is made up of 14 amino acids. Germline V gene data show CDR1 as DFQATT and CDR2 as SNEGSKA (reference sequence). V gave up 6 bases and J gave up 0 bases, with 13 bases separating them.

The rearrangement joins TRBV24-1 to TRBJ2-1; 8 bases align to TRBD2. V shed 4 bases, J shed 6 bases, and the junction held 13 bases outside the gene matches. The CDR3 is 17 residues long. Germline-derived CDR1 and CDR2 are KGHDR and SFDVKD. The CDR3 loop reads CATSDQRGSGASNEQFF. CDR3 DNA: TGTGCCACCAGTGACCAGCGGGGGAGCGGGGCCAGCAATGAGCAGTTCTTC.

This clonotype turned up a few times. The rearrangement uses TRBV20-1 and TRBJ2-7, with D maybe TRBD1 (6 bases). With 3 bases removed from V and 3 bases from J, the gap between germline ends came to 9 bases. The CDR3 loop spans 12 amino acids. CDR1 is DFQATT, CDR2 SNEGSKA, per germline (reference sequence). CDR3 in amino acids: CSASKGGYEQYF. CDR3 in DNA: TGCAGTGCTAGTAAAGGGGGCTACGAGCAGTACTTC.

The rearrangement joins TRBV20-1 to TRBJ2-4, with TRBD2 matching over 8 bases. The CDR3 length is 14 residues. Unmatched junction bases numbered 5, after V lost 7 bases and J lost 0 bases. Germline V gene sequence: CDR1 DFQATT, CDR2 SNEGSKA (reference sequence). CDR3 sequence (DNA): TGCAGTGTTCTAGCGGGTGAAGCCAAAAACATTCAGTACTTC. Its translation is CSVLAGEAKNIQYF.

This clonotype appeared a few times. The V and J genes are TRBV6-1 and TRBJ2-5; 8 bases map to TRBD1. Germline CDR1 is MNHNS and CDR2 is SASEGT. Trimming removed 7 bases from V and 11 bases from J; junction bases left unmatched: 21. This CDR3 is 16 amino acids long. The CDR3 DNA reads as TGTGCCAGCAACCAACTGTCCGGGACAGGAGGCCGTGGACAGTACTTC. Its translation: CASNQLSGTGGRGQYF.

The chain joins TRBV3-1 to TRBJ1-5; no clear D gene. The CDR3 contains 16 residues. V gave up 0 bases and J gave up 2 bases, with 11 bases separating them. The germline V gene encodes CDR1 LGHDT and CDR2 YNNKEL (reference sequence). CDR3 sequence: CASSQDSGDRNQPQHF. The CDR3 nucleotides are TGTGCCAGCAGCCAAGATTCCGGGGATCGCAATCAGCCCCAGCATTTT.

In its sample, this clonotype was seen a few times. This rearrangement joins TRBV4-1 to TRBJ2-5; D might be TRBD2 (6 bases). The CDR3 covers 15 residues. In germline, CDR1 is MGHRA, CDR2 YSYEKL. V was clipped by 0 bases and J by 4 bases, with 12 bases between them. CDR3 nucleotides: TGCGCCAGCAGCCAAGATGGTTCTAGCGTAGAGACCCAGTACTTC. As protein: CASSQDGSSVETQYF.

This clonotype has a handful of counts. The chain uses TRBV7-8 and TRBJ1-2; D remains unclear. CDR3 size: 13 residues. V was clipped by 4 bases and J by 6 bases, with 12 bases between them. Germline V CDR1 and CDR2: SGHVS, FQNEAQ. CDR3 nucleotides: TGTGCCAGCAGCTACGGACCATTAGATGGCTACACCTTC. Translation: CASSYGPLDGYTF.

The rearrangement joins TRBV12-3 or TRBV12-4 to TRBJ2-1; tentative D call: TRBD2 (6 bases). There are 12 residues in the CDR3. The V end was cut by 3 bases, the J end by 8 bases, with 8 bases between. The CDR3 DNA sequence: TGTGCCAGCAGTTTTAGGAGGGATGAGCAGTTCTTC. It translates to CASSFRRDEQFF.

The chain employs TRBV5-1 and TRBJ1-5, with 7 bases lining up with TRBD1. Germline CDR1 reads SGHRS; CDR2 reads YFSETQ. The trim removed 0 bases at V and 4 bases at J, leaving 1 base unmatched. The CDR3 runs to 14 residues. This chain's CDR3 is CASSLGTGNQPQHF. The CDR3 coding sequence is TGCGCCAGCAGCTTGGGGACAGGAAATCAGCCCCAGCATTTT.

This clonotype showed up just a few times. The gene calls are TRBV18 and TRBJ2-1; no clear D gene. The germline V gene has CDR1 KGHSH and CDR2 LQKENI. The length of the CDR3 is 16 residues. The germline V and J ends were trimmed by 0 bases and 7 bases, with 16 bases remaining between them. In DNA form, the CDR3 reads TGTGCCAGCTCACCACCGAACTCCGTGGGCTCTAATGAGCAGTTCTTC. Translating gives CASSPPNSVGSNEQFF.

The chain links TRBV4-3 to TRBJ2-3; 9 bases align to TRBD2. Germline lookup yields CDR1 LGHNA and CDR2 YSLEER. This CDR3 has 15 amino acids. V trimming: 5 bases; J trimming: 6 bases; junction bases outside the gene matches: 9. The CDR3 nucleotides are TGCGCCAGCAGCGATGCGGGAGGGCCGGGGGATACGCAGTATTTT. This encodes CASSDAGGPGDTQYF.

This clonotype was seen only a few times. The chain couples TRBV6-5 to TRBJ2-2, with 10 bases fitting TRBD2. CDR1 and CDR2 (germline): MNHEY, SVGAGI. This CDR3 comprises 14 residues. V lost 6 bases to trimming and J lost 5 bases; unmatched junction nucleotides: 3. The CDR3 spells CASRERGGTGELFF. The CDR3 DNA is TGTGCCAGCAGGGAGCGGGGGGGGACCGGGGAGCTGTTTTTT.

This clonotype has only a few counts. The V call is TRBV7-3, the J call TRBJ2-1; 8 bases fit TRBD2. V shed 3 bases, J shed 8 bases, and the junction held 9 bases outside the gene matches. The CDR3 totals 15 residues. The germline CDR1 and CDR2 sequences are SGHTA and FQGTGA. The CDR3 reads CASSLGGRYSDEQFF. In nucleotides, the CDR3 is TGTGCCAGCAGCTTGGGCGGGAGGTATTCGGATGAGCAGTTCTTC. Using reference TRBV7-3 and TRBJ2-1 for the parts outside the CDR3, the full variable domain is GAGVSQTPSNKVTEKGKYVELRCDPISGHTALYWYRQSLGQGPEFLIYFQGTGAADDSGLPNDRFFAVRPEGSVSTLKIQRTERGDSAVYLCASSLGGRYSDEQFFGPGTRLTVL.

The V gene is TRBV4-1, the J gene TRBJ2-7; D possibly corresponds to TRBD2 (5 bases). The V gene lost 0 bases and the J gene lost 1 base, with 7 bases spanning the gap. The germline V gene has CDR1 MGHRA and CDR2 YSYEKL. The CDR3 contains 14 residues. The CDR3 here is CASSQDRGSYEQYF. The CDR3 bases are TGCGCCAGCAGCCAAGATCGGGGTTCCTACGAGCAGTACTTC.

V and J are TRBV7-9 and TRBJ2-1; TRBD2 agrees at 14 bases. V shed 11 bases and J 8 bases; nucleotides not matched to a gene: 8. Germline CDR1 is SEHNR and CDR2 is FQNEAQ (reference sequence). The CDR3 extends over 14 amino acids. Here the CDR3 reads CAGGRLAGGHEQFF. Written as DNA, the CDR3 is TGTGCCGGGGGTCGACTAGCGGGAGGGCATGAGCAGTTCTTC. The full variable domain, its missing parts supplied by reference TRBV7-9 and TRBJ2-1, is DTGVSQNPRHKITKRGQNVTFRCDPISEHNRLYWYRQTLGQGPEFLTYFQNEAQLEKSRLLSDRFSAERPKGSFSTLEIQRTEQGDSAMYLCAGGRLAGGHEQFFGPGTRLTVL.

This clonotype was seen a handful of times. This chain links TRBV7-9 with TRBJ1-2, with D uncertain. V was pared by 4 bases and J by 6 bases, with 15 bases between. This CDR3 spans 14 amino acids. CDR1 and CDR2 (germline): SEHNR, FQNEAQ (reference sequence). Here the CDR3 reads CASSSPVKINGYTF. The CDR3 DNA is TGTGCCAGCAGCTCCCCAGTCAAGATTAATGGCTACACCTTC.

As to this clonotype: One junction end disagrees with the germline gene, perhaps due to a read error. The CDR3 protein is CASGSGPSGNTICF. Here the CDR3 DNA reads TGTGCCAGCGGTTCAGGGCCCTCTGGAAACACCATATGTTTT. The rearrangement links TRBV28 to TRBJ1-3; D is perhaps TRBD1 (5 bases). The CDR3 extends over 14 amino acids. In germline, CDR1 is MDHEN, CDR2 SYDVKM.

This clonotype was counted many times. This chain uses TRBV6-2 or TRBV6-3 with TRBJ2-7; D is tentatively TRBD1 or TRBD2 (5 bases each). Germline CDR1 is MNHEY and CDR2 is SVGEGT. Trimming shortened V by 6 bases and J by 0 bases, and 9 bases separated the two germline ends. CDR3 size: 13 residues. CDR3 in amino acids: CASSGTVSYEQYF. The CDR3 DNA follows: TGTGCCAGCAGCGGGACGGTCTCCTACGAGCAGTACTTC.

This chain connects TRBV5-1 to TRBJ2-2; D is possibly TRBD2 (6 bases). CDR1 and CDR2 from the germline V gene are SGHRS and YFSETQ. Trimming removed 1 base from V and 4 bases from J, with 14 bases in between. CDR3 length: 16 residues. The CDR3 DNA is TGCGCCAGCAGCTTGACGGGAGTCTCGGGCACCGGGGAGCTGTTTTTT. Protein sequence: CASSLTGVSGTGELFF.

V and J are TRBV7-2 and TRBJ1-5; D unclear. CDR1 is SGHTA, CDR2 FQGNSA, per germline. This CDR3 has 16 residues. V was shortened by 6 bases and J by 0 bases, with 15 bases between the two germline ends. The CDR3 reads CASSLGGWYSNQPQHF. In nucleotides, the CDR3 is TGTGCCAGCAGTCTGGGAGGCTGGTATAGCAATCAGCCCCAGCATTTT.

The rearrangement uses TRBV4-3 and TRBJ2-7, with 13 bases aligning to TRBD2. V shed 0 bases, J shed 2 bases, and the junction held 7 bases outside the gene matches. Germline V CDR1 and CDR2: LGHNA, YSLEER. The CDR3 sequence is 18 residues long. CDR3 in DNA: TGCGCCAGCAGCCAAGAACTAGCGGGAGGGCCTCGGGCCTACGAGCAGTACTTC. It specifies CASSQELAGGPRAYEQYF.

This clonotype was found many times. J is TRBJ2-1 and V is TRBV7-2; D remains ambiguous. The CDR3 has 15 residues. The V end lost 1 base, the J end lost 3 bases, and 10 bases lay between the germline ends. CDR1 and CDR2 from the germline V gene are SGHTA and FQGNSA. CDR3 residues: CASSLDKGFYNEQFF. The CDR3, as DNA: TGTGCCAGCAGCTTAGACAAGGGCTTCTACAATGAGCAGTTCTTC.